This TCR beta chain was captured by sequencing in a study of OX40 agonist ivuxolimab in advanced cancers. Study-level background: Ivuxolimab was a fully human IgG2 agonistic monoclonal antibody targeting the costimulatory receptor OX40 (CD134). Intravenous ivuxolimab was administered to patients every 2 weeks at six dose levels: 0.01, 0.1, 0.3, 1.5, 3 and 10 mg/kg. Among the roughly 50 dose-escalation patients, about 20 had hepatocellular carcinoma, roughly 15 melanoma, 9 renal cell carcinoma and 9 head and neck cancer. The dose-escalation cohort was roughly 83% male with a mean age of 60 years, ranging from 23 to 79. Prior anti-PD-1, anti-PD-L1 or anti-CTLA-4 therapy was permitted, and checkpoint inhibitors had been received by roughly two fifths of dose-escalation patients. Three dose-escalation patients achieved partial responses, one with hepatocellular carcinoma and two with cutaneous melanoma. Peripheral TCRbeta sequencing was intended to test whether TCR sequence diversity was altered and clonal T-cell expansion was caused by ivuxolimab. The monotherapy dose-escalation portion (N ≈ 50 patients) of the phase I ivuxolimab trial is reported in the paper.

To note about this clone: Its antigen target is currently unknown. The input lacks base qualities; no much larger clone sits a single base away.

Patients with a history of autoimmune disease or receiving systemic immunosuppression were excluded from the trial. Peripheral blood for TCR sequencing was drawn from every dose cohort at baseline, at cycle 4 day 1 and at cycle 7 day 1. The samples were taken from a phase I, first-in-human, multicenter, open-label dose-escalation trial of ivuxolimab. The trial enrolled adults with locally advanced or metastatic head and neck squamous cell, hepatocellular, melanoma or renal cell carcinoma. CD4+ and CD8+ T cells were sorted separately from peripheral blood before TCR sequencing. The full study reports these points: Low levels of normalized T-cell clonal expansion were also seen in some patients who did not respond. In the 0.1-3.0 mg/kg groups, partial responders had among the lowest normalized peripheral clonal expansion, particularly in CD8+ T cells. At doses of 0.1 to 3.0 mg/kg, clonal expansion of both CD4+ and CD8+ T cells in blood was seen between baseline and week 6. On average, CD8+ T cells showed more expanded clones than CD4+ T cells after ivuxolimab. Which antigens the clonally expanded peripheral T cells were specific for was not determined.

For sequencing of the TCRbeta CDR3 region, genomic DNA was extracted from the sorted cells. The immunoSEQ Assay was used to sequence the TCRbeta CDR3 regions. The source is immuneACCESS, and TCRdb retained only in-frame sequences with V and J called. Part of the clones is not carried over; for the studies checked, unresolved V genes explain less than half of this, and the remainder is unexplained. The table for this sample lists more than 45,000 clones; 65% to 85% of them were counted only once. The top ten clonotypes cover almost 1.5% of the sample. The starting material was CD4+ or CD8+ T cells sorted from blood, obtained in a trial of the OX40 agonist ivuxolimab. The source of this sequence is an adult with an advanced solid tumor such as melanoma, head and neck, liver or kidney cancer.

The CDR3 corresponds to CASSRLAGGSSSYNEQFF. The DNA is TGTGCCAGCAGTCGACTAGCGGGAGGCTCGAGCTCCTACAATGAGCAGTTCTTC. Here the chain combines TRBV11-2 and TRBJ2-1; 13 central nucleotides agree with TRBD2. Trimming leaves V shorter by 6 bases and J shorter by 0 bases, with the junction holding 8 bases beyond the gene matches. As encoded in the germline V gene, CDR1 is SGHAT while CDR2 is FQNNGV. The CDR3 starts with the cysteine, ends with the phenylalanine, and has 18 residues. Only the CDR3 DNA stays, 54 bases, in frame from base 1.